Sequencing of this TCR beta chain was carried out in a study of shared clonotypes between healthy human individuals. Overall study findings and caveats: Against clonotypes common to all four donors, non-shared ones had lower generation probabilities. Larger estimated richness was generally recorded for naive subsets relative to memory subsets.

As concerns this clone: Antigen: not known.

The naive CD8 fraction comprised CD45RO-negative cells positively selected for CCR7 and excluded terminally differentiated effector memory CD45RA+ cells. Those who donated were healthy HIV-negative adults, with no recent acute infections or vaccinations reported. Germline assignment: CDR1 MNHNS and CDR2 SASEGT. The CDR3 contains 15 residues. The V end was cut by 1 base, the J end by 6 bases, with 12 bases between. Repertoires were generated with immunoSEQ multiplex PCR, while TCRdb's copy carries only in-frame clones and drops some. The sample holds around 610,000 clones, approximately 96% seen once.

This rearrangement joins TRBV6-1 to TRBJ2-2; D not resolved. Input material: naive CD8+ T cells sorted from blood. The source of this sequence is a woman in her twenties or thirties in good health. CDR3 sequence reads: CASSEVRRSSGELFF. The CDR3 coding sequence is TGTGCCAGCAGTGAAGTACGCAGGTCGTCCGGGGAGCTGTTTTTT.